A selection of T cell receptor beta chains follows, all from one sample in a study of shared T cell receptors in the human thymus. Profiling relied on immunoSEQ multiplex PCR, and the TCRdb table lists in-frame clones only, not all of them. The table lists about 610,000 clones, over 75% of them singletons. This sample was also put to use in a study of human thymus T cells.

Sequencing was carried out using thymocytes. The receptors derive from a boy less than two years old with a congenital heart defect. CDR3s include the opening cysteine and the closing phenylalanine or tryptophan. D genes are given only for firm matches. The size field is filled for only some rows; it gives once, few, many or a size class.

V	J	D	size	DNA	CDR3
TRBV6-1	TRBJ2-7	.	.	TGTGCCAGCAGTGAATCTAACAGCTCCTACGAGCAGTACTTC	CASSESNSSYEQYF
TRBV7-4	TRBJ1-2	.	.	TGTGCCAGCAGCTTATTTCGGGTTAACTATGGCTACACCTTC	CASSLFRVNYGYTF
TRBV10-3	TRBJ2-7	.	.	TGTGCCATCAAGGCGGACTCCTACGAGCAGTACTTC	CAIKADSYEQYF
TRBV11-3	TRBJ2-4	.	.	TGTGCCAGCAGCTCCCACGGGGGCATTCAGTACTTC	CASSSHGGIQYF
TRBV19	TRBJ1-1	.	.	TGTGCCAGTAGTGCAGACAGGTTGAACACTGAAGCTTTCTTT	CASSADRLNTEAFF
TRBV4-1	TRBJ2-7	.	.	TGCGCCAGCAGCCAAGATGGAAGGGCCTTCGACTACTACGAGCAGTACTTC	CASSQDGRAFDYYEQYF
TRBV7-8	TRBJ1-5	TRBD1	.	TGTGCCAGCAGCTACCTTGGGACAGCTTTTGTACCCCAGCATTTT	CASSYLGTAFVPQHF
TRBV6-5	TRBJ2-7	.	.	TGTGCCAGCAGTTACGGTATCGCGAGCTCCTACGAGCAGTACTTC	CASSYGIASSYEQYF
TRBV4-1	TRBJ2-7	TRBD1	.	TGCGCCAGCAGCCCCCGACAGGGAATAAAACCCTACGAGCAGTACTTC	CASSPRQGIKPYEQYF
TRBV4-3	TRBJ1-3	.	few	TGCGCCAGCAGCCAAGATTGGGCAGGTGGAAACACCATATATTTT	CASSQDWAGGNTIYF
TRBV6-6	TRBJ1-3	TRBD1	few	TGTGCCATCTTGGGACAGCCTGGAAACACCATATATTTT	CAILGQPGNTIYF
TRBV11-3	TRBJ2-5	.	.	TGTGCCAGCAGCCCGATGGGGCTAATTGAGACCCAGTACTTC	CASSPMGLIETQYF
TRBV5-1	TRBJ2-5	TRBD1	.	TGCGCCAGCAGCGCCCGGGACAGGTACCAAGAGACCCAGTACTTC	CASSARDRYQETQYF
TRBV7-2	TRBJ1-2	.	.	TGTGCCAGCAGCTTTGGGAGCAGGAACTATGGCTACACCTTC	CASSFGSRNYGYTF
TRBV21-1	TRBJ1-5	.	.	TGTGCCAGCAGCTCCCGACAGGGGGCTATGGGTCAGCCCCAGCATTTT	CASSSRQGAMGQPQHF
TRBV2	TRBJ2-7	TRBD2	once	TGTGCCAGCAGTGAAGCCTGGGGACTAGCGAGCTCCTACGAGCAGTACTTC	CASSEAWGLASSYEQYF
TRBV4-3	TRBJ2-7	TRBD2	once	TGCGCCAGCAGCCAATGGGGGGAGGGGTACGAGCAGTACTTC	CASSQWGEGYEQYF
TRBV6-1	TRBJ2-6	TRBD2	.	TGTGCCAGCAGTGAACCGTTCGGGGATGAGCGGGAGGGTTTGGGGGCCAACGTCCTGACTTTC	CASSEPFGDEREGLGANVLTF
TRBV5-8	TRBJ2-7	.	.	TGTGCCAGCAGCCCATTAGGGAGGTACCCGTCCTCCTACGAGCAGTACTTC	CASSPLGRYPSSYEQYF
TRBV6-5	TRBJ2-2	.	once	TGTGCCAGCAGTAAAGGGGTTATCGGCACCGGGGAGCTGTTTTTT	CASSKGVIGTGELFF
TRBV2	TRBJ2-7	TRBD1	.	TGTGCCAGCCAACAGGGGGCCCACGGCTCCTACGAGCAGTACTTC	CASQQGAHGSYEQYF
TRBV27	TRBJ2-7	.	.	TGTGCCAGCAGTCCCCTAGCGATCTCCTACGAGCAGTACTTC	CASSPLAISYEQYF
TRBV7-6	TRBJ2-1	TRBD2	.	TGTGCCAGCAGCTTAGGGAACGGGAGGTATAGCAATGAGCAGTTCTTC	CASSLGNGRYSNEQFF
TRBV4-3	TRBJ2-3	TRBD2	.	TGCGCCAGCAGCCAAGAAGGGGGGACTAGCGGCCAGACATGCGGAGATACGCAGTATTTT	CASSQEGGTSGQTCGDTQYF
TRBV6-1	TRBJ1-2	.	.	TGTGCCAGCAGCGGACGGAGGACCTATGGCTACACCTTC	CASSGRRTYGYTF
TRBV28	TRBJ1-5	TRBD1	.	TGTGCCAGCAGCACGGACAGGGACTATCAGCCCCAGCATTTT	CASSTDRDYQPQHF
TRBV6-5	TRBJ1-1	.	.	TGTGCCAGCAGCCCAAGACAGCTGAACACTGAAGCTTTCTTT	CASSPRQLNTEAFF
TRBV10-3	TRBJ2-2	TRBD2	.	TGTGCCATCCGAGTGGTAGCGGGAAGAAACACCGGGGAGCTGTTTTTT	CAIRVVAGRNTGELFF
TRBV5-5	TRBJ2-4	.	.	TGTGCCAGCAGCTTGAACCACAGAAACATTCAGTACTTC	CASSLNHRNIQYF
TRBV20-1	TRBJ2-5	.	.	TGCAGTGCTAGCGGTAAAGAGACCCAGTACTTC	CSASGKETQYF
TRBV5-1	TRBJ2-5	TRBD1	.	TGCGCCAGCAGCCCCGGGGACAGGGGGCGGCAAGAGACCCAGTACTTC	CASSPGDRGRQETQYF
TRBV5-1	TRBJ2-1	TRBD2	.	TGCGCCAGCAGCTTAACTAGCGGGAGGAATTACAATGAGCAGTTCTTC	CASSLTSGRNYNEQFF
TRBV7-6	TRBJ2-3	.	.	TGTGCCAGCAGCTTAGCGGCCGGGATATTTGATACGCAGTATTTT	CASSLAAGIFDTQYF
TRBV4-3	TRBJ1-2	TRBD1	.	TGCGCCAGCAGTCAAAGCGGGACAGGGGGAAACTATGGCTACACCTTC	CASSQSGTGGNYGYTF
TRBV12-5	TRBJ2-7	.	once	TGTGCTAGTGGGAGGGGCGGGGACGAGCAGTACTTC	CASGRGGDEQYF
TRBV25-1	TRBJ2-3	.	once	TGTGCCAGCAGTTCTCCGGGACTGCTCAACACAGATACGCAGTATTTT	CASSSPGLLNTDTQYF
TRBV7-2	TRBJ2-5	TRBD2	.	TGTGCCAGCAGCACCGTGACTAGCGGGAGGGTTCTTGAGACCCAGTACTTC	CASSTVTSGRVLETQYF
TRBV5-1	TRBJ2-1	.	once	TGCGCCAGCAGCTTGGTCCTCAGCGGGCATGAGCAGTTCTTC	CASSLVLSGHEQFF
TRBV10-2	TRBJ2-7	TRBD1	.	TGCGCCAGCAAGGGGGACCAGGAGTGGACAGGGAAAAGGGAGCAGTACTTC	CASKGDQEWTGKREQYF
TRBV7-9	TRBJ2-7	TRBD1	.	TGTGCCAGCAGCTTAGATTGTGTCAGGACAGGGAAGTGCGAGCAGTACTTC	CASSLDCVRTGKCEQYF
TRBV5-1	TRBJ1-1	TRBD1	few	TGCGCCAGCAGCGGTGACAGGGGGCTGGGCACTGAAGCTTTCTTT	CASSGDRGLGTEAFF
TRBV11-3	TRBJ2-7	TRBD2	.	TGTGCCAGCAGCTTAGGACGGCGGGAGACCTACGAGCAGTACTTC	CASSLGRRETYEQYF
TRBV5-8	TRBJ1-1	.	.	TGTGCCATGGGGCGAGCTGAAGCTTTCTTT	CAMGRAEAFF
TRBV10-3	TRBJ2-5	TRBD1	.	TGTGCCATCAGCCGACAGGGGGAAGAGACCCAGTACTTC	CAISRQGEETQYF
TRBV19	TRBJ2-7	TRBD2	.	TGTGCCAGTAGTATGCGGGAGGGTTCCTACGAGCAGTACTTC	CASSMREGSYEQYF
TRBV27	TRBJ2-3	TRBD1	.	TGTGCCAGCAGTCCGGACAGGATTAGCACAGATACGCAGTATTTT	CASSPDRISTDTQYF
TRBV5-4	TRBJ2-1	TRBD2	.	TGTGCCAGCAGCCTGATAGCGGGTGGCTCCTACAATGAGCAGTTCTTC	CASSLIAGGSYNEQFF
TRBV6-5	TRBJ2-7	TRBD2	.	TGTGCCAGCAGTTTCGGGCTAGCGGGACGAGCCTACGAGCAGTACTTC	CASSFGLAGRAYEQYF
TRBV29-1	TRBJ1-2	TRBD1	once	TGCAGCGTTGCCGCAGGGGGGTCTAACTATGGCTACACCTTC	CSVAAGGSNYGYTF
TRBV21-1	TRBJ2-6	.	.	TGTGCCAGCAGCAAAGTACTAGCGGGATTCTCTGGGGCCAACGTCCTGACTTTC	CASSKVLAGFSGANVLTF
TRBV10-3	TRBJ2-1	TRBD2	.	TGTGCCATCAGCACTACTAGCGCCTCCTACAATGAGCAGTTCTTC	CAISTTSASYNEQFF
TRBV20-1	TRBJ2-1	.	.	TGCAGTGCTAGTGGGAGCAATGAGCAGTTCTTC	CSASGSNEQFF
TRBV10-3	TRBJ1-2	.	.	TGTGCCATCAGTGAGTCGGGCCAGATCTATGGCTACACCTTC	CAISESGQIYGYTF
TRBV7-9	TRBJ1-5	.	.	TGTGCCAGCAGCTTGACGGGGAATCAGCCCCAGCATTTT	CASSLTGNQPQHF
TRBV25-1	TRBJ2-1	TRBD2	.	TGTGCCAGCAGGGGCAAACTAGCGGGAGAAAATGAGCAGTTCTTC	CASRGKLAGENEQFF